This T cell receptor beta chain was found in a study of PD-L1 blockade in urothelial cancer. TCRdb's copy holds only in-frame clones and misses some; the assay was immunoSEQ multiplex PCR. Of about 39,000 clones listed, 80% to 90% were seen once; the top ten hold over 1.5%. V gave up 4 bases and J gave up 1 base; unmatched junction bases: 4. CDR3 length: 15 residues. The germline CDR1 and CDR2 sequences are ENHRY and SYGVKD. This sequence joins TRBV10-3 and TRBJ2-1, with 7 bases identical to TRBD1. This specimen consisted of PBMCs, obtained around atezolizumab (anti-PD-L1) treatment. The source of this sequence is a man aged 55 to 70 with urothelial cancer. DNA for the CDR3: TGTGCCATCAGTGGAGGGGGCCGTTCCTACAATGAGCAGTTCTTC. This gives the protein CAISGGGRSYNEQFF.